This entry lists 32 T cell receptor beta chains sequenced from one sample in a study of T cell changes during pregnancy in multiple sclerosis. The table came from immunoSEQ multiplex PCR; TCRdb's copy has only in-frame clones and leaves some out. The repertoire has around 58,000 clones, about 89% of them found once; the top ten carry about 0.5%. The sample here was CD4+ T cells from peripheral blood mononuclear cells, taken after pregnancy. The source of these receptors is a female donor in good health, enrolled as a control in a pregnancy study.

CDR3 nucleotides: TGTGCCAGCAGCGAAACTAGCGGGGGGACCCCTAGCCGCTCCTACGAGCAGTACTTC. Amino acids: CASSETSGGTPSRSYEQYF. The gene calls are TRBV4-2 and TRBJ2-7; 12 bases are a match to TRBD2. Germline V gene data show CDR1 as LGHNA and CDR2 as YNFKEQ. CDR3 length: 19 amino acids. The trim removed 5 bases at V and 0 bases at J, leaving 14 bases unmatched.

This clone has only one observation. The gene calls are TRBV5-1 and TRBJ1-1, with a tentative D call TRBD1 (6 bases). The CDR3 loop spans 14 amino acids. Germline V lookup: CDR1 SGHRS, CDR2 YFSETQ. V lost 4 bases and J 4 bases, leaving 14 bases between the germline ends. DNA for the CDR3: TGCGCCAGCAGCCAAGGGGGGGCTACCACTGAAGCTTTCTTT. Amino acids: CASSQGGATTEAFF.

The chain employs TRBV11-2 and TRBJ1-1, with 7 bases identical to TRBD1. Trimming at V came to 10 bases and at J to 4 bases, leaving 6 bases not matched to a gene. Germline values: CDR1 SGHAT, CDR2 FQNNGV. The CDR3 covers 12 residues. The CDR3 DNA is TGTGCCATCGCGACAGGGACCACTGAAGCTTTCTTT. This translates into CAIATGTTEAFF.

The V and J genes are TRBV6-4 and TRBJ2-3; no reliable D call. Looked up from germline, CDR1 is MRHNA and CDR2 is SNTAGT. The CDR3 totals 14 residues. V lost 3 bases and J lost 6, with 13 bases in between. DNA for the CDR3: TGTGCCAGCAGTGAGGGCCAAGGCTGGGATACGCAGTATTTT. It codes for CASSEGQGWDTQYF.

The chain recombines TRBV30 with TRBJ2-1; perhaps TRBD2 as D (5 bases). This CDR3 region has 13 residues. Germline loops: CDR1 GTSNPN, CDR2 SVGIG (reference sequence). Trimming stripped 6 bases from V and 0 bases from J, with 9 bases between. In nucleotides, the CDR3 is TGTGCCTGCGGGGTCGGCTCCTACAATGAGCAGTTCTTC. Protein: CACGVGSYNEQFF. Full variable domain (missing parts from reference TRBV30 and TRBJ2-1): SQTIHQWPATLVQPVGSPLSLECTVEGTSNPNLYWYRQAAGRGLQLLFYSVGIGQISSEVPQNLSASRPQDRQFILSSKKLLLSDSGFYLCACGVGSYNEQFFGPGTRLTVL.

The chain employs TRBV11-2 and TRBJ2-2; 7 positions match TRBD2. The CDR3 sequence is 15 residues long. Trimming cost V 2 bases and J 6 bases; bases outside gene matches: 6. Germline CDR1 reads SGHAT; CDR2 reads FQNNGV. CDR3 amino acids: CASSLSSGFAGELFF. The CDR3 bases are TGTGCCAGCAGCTTATCTAGCGGATTTGCCGGGGAGCTGTTTTTT.

The rearrangement uses TRBV7-9 and TRBJ1-1; D is unclear. The CDR3 is 12 residues long. Trimming shortened V by 0 bases and J by 4 bases, and 3 bases separated the two germline ends. Germline V CDR1 and CDR2: SEHNR, FQNEAQ (reference sequence). The CDR3 bases are TGTGCCAGCAGCTTAGCCGTCACTGAAGCTTTCTTT. It codes for CASSLAVTEAFF.

V and J are TRBV19 and TRBJ2-2; D possibly corresponds to TRBD1 (6 bases). Germline assignment: CDR1 LNHDA and CDR2 SQIVND (reference sequence). V gave up 6 bases and J gave up 7 bases, with 18 bases separating them. The length of the CDR3 is 15 residues. The CDR3 DNA is TGTGCCAGTAGGTCAGGGGACCTATCCCACGGGGAGCTGTTTTTT. Translated: CASRSGDLSHGELFF.

The chain uses TRBV7-6 and TRBJ1-1; TRBD1 matches at 7 bases. The length of the CDR3 is 14 residues. With 1 base clipped from V and 1 base from J, the junction kept 0 bases outside the gene matches. The germline V gene encodes CDR1 SGHVS and CDR2 FNYEAQ. The CDR3 is CASSLGQGNTEAFF. For the CDR3, the DNA is TGTGCCAGCAGCTTAGGACAGGGGAACACTGAAGCTTTCTTT.

The J gene is TRBJ1-1, the V gene TRBV7-3; 7 bases align to TRBD1. Germline-derived CDR1 and CDR2 are SGHTA and FQGTGA. Trimming removed 5 bases from V and 5 bases from J; junction bases left unmatched: 5. CDR3 length equals 13 residues. As DNA, the CDR3 is TGTGCCAGCAGCCCACAGGGGTATACTGAAGCTTTCTTT. It codes for CASSPQGYTEAFF.

The chain has TRBV7-9 and TRBJ2-2; D is ambiguous. V lost 1 base, J lost 3 bases, and 9 bases lay in between. Per the germline V gene, CDR1 is SEHNR and CDR2 is FQNEAQ (reference sequence). This CDR3 contains 15 residues. In DNA, the CDR3 is TGTGCCAGCAGCTTAGACAGTGTGTACACCGGGGAGCTGTTTTTT. Residues: CASSLDSVYTGELFF.

This chain uses TRBV7-8 with TRBJ1-2, with D perhaps TRBD1 (6 bases). The CDR3 spans 14 residues. V was trimmed by 1 base and J by 4 bases, leaving 10 bases between them. In germline, CDR1 is SGHVS, CDR2 FQNEAQ. The CDR3 DNA reads TGTGCCAGCAGCTTAGACGGACAGTTCTATGGCTACACCTTC. Amino acids: CASSLDGQFYGYTF.

CDR3 DNA: TGTGCCAGCAGCCCAGGTGTCAGGGTCCCCTACGAGCAGTACTTC. This encodes CASSPGVRVPYEQYF. The V and J genes are TRBV7-2 and TRBJ2-7; TRBD1 might be the D (5 bases). The CDR3 is 15 residues long. Germline values: CDR1 SGHTA, CDR2 FQGNSA. The V end was cut by 5 bases, the J end by 2 bases, with 16 bases between.

V is TRBV9 and J is TRBJ1-6, with a possible D match to TRBD1 (6 bases). Between the trimmed V and J ends, which lost 3 bases and 7 bases, there was a span of 14 bases. From germline, CDR1 is SGDLS and CDR2 YYNGEE. The CDR3 has 15 residues. CDR3 protein: CASSASGTRNSPLHF. In DNA form, the CDR3 reads TGTGCCAGCAGCGCCTCCGGGACAAGAAATTCACCCCTCCACTTT.

The chain couples TRBV11-3 to TRBJ1-6; D perhaps matches TRBD1 (5 bases). V lost 0 bases and J lost 7, with 7 bases in between. The CDR3 sequence is 14 residues long. CDR1 SGHNT and CDR2 YENEEA come from the germline V gene. This chain's CDR3 is CASSLEGANSPLHF. The DNA for the CDR3 is TGTGCCAGCAGCTTAGAAGGGGCGAATTCACCCCTCCACTTT.

This clone was detected once. The gene calls are TRBV19 and TRBJ1-5; D is uncertain. This CDR3 is built from 16 residues. Trimming removed 5 bases from V and 0 bases from J, with 14 bases in between. The V gene's germline CDR1 is LNHDA and CDR2 SQIVND (reference sequence). CDR3 amino acids: CASSQRVGYSNQPQHF. CDR3 DNA: TGTGCCAGTAGTCAGAGGGTGGGGTATAGCAATCAGCCCCAGCATTTT.

The rearrangement links TRBV11-2 to TRBJ2-5, with 13 nucleotides matching TRBD2. Trimming removed 5 bases from V and 9 bases from J; junction bases left unmatched: 15. In germline, CDR1 is SGHAT, CDR2 FQNNGV. The CDR3 contains 17 residues. The CDR3 DNA follows: TGTGCCAGCAGCCTTTCGACGACTAGCGGGGGGCGTCTGTCCCAGTACTTC. It translates to CASSLSTTSGGRLSQYF.

The chain recombines TRBV19 with TRBJ1-6; 7 nucleotides match TRBD1. Germline trimming cut 1 base from V and 10 bases from J; bases unmatched to any gene: 4. The CDR3 length is 14 residues. The V gene's germline CDR1 is LNHDA and CDR2 SQIVND (reference sequence). The CDR3 sequence: CASSIGGGGSPLHF. The CDR3 bases are TGTGCCAGTAGTATAGGAGGGGGCGGCTCACCCCTCCACTTT.

The genes are TRBV7-2 and TRBJ2-1; 7 nucleotides match TRBD2. The ends lost 2 bases at V and 6 bases at J; junction bases unmatched: 1. Germline V gene sequence: CDR1 SGHTA, CDR2 FQGNSA. The length of the CDR3 is 13 residues. The CDR3 here is CASSLWGGNEQFF. The DNA for the CDR3 is TGTGCCAGCAGCTTATGGGGGGGCAATGAGCAGTTCTTC.

The chain carries TRBV5-4 and TRBJ1-1; TRBD1 agrees at 8 bases. The germline CDR1 and CDR2 sequences are SGHNT and YYREEE (reference sequence). V lost 4 bases and J lost 11; bases outside the gene matches: 13. The CDR3 is made up of 14 amino acids. The CDR3 bases are TGTGCCAGCAGCCTTGACGCCCCAGGGGGCAGGGCTTTCTTT. Translating it yields CASSLDAPGGRAFF.

The chain has TRBV4-2 and TRBJ2-4, with 11 bases matching TRBD2. Germline CDR1 LGHNA, CDR2 YNFKEQ. CDR3 length equals 18 residues. The trim removed 0 bases at V and 0 bases at J, leaving 4 bases unmatched. The CDR3 reads CASSQDRGLAAAKNIQYF. For the CDR3, the DNA is TGTGCCAGCAGCCAAGATAGGGGACTAGCGGCAGCCAAAAACATTCAGTACTTC.

The chain's CDR3 is CASSPGLVGELFF. As DNA, the CDR3 is TGTGCCAGCAGCCCCGGACTGGTCGGGGAGCTGTTTTTT. The V gene is TRBV11-3, the J gene TRBJ2-2, with D maybe TRBD2 (5 bases). The CDR3 extends over 13 amino acids. The V gene's germline CDR1 is SGHNT and CDR2 YENEEA. V lost 5 bases, J lost 7 bases, and 11 bases lay in between.

The V gene is TRBV6-1, the J gene TRBJ2-6; D is uncertain. Germline V gene lookup returns CDR1 MNHNS and CDR2 SASEGT. The CDR3 consists of 16 residues. The V end was cut by 2 bases, the J end by 0 bases, with 8 bases between. CDR3 residues: CASSEIRISGANVLTF. The CDR3 bases are TGTGCCAGCAGTGAAATCAGGATCTCTGGGGCCAACGTCCTGACTTTC.

This clone has just one count. This chain uses TRBV29-1 with TRBJ2-2; maybe TRBD1 (6 bases). Looked up from germline, CDR1 is SQVTM and CDR2 is ANQGSEA. V lost 4 bases and J lost 4, with 10 bases in between. The CDR3 totals 13 residues. In nucleotides, the CDR3 is TGCAGCGTTGTTGTGGGGGCCACCGGGGAGCTGTTTTTT. Encoded protein: CSVVVGATGELFF.

This chain connects TRBV5-4 to TRBJ1-2; maybe TRBD1 (6 bases). Germline V gene data show CDR1 as SGHNT and CDR2 as YYREEE (reference sequence). V lost 4 bases, J lost 2 bases, and 9 bases lay in between. CDR3 length equals 13 residues. CDR3: CASSGRGNYGYTF. Written as DNA, the CDR3 is TGTGCCAGCAGCGGCAGGGGAAACTATGGCTACACCTTC.

This sequence joins TRBV4-3 and TRBJ2-7, with 10 positions matching TRBD1. The CDR3 runs to 14 residues. J gave up 7 bases and V 4 bases, and 7 bases lay outside the gene matches. Germline V CDR1 and CDR2: LGHNA, YSLEER. The CDR3: CASSRDRGLGEQYF. For the CDR3, the DNA is TGCGCCAGCAGCCGGGACAGGGGATTGGGAGAGCAGTACTTC.

The chain employs TRBV27 and TRBJ1-5; 7 nucleotides line up with TRBD1. V gave up 5 bases and J gave up 5 bases; unmatched junction bases: 6. Germline loops: CDR1 MNHEY, CDR2 SMNVEV (reference sequence). The CDR3 loop spans 14 amino acids. CDR3 bases: TGTGCCAGCAGTGCCAAACAGGGGTATCAGCCCCAGCATTTT. Protein product: CASSAKQGYQPQHF.

The chain recombines TRBV4-2 with TRBJ2-7; TRBD1 agrees at 7 bases. V was pared by 4 bases and J by 2 bases, with 5 bases of the junction left unmatched. The germline V gene encodes CDR1 LGHNA and CDR2 YNFKEQ. This CDR3 is built from 14 residues. In DNA, the CDR3 is TGTGCCAGCAGCCGAAACAGGGGAACCTACGAGCAGTACTTC. As protein: CASSRNRGTYEQYF.

The chain combines TRBV30 with TRBJ1-2, with a possible D match to TRBD1 (5 bases). Trimming took 3 bases from V and 2 from J, leaving 10 bases between them. The CDR3 has 13 residues. Germline loops: CDR1 GTSNPN, CDR2 SVGIG (reference sequence). CDR3 in amino acids: CAWRQAGNYGYTF. The DNA of the CDR3 is TGTGCCTGGAGACAGGCGGGGAACTATGGCTACACCTTC.

This clone appeared a single time. The chain links TRBV30 to TRBJ2-5; TRBD1 matches at 7 bases. The CDR3 is made up of 14 amino acids. After removal of 3 bases from V and 4 bases from J, the junction contained 8 bases not matched to a gene. Looked up from germline, CDR1 is GTSNPN and CDR2 is SVGIG (reference sequence). The CDR3 sequence is CAWSPGQVIETQYF. CDR3 in DNA: TGTGCCTGGAGCCCCGGACAGGTTATAGAGACCCAGTACTTC.

The CDR3 DNA follows: TGTGCCTGGAGTCTAGGACAGGTGAACCCTGCGACTAATGAAAAACTGTTTTTT. Protein: CAWSLGQVNPATNEKLFF. This chain joins TRBV30 and TRBJ1-4; 7 bases align to TRBD1. Germline V gives CDR1 GTSNPN, CDR2 SVGIG (reference sequence). The CDR3 totals 18 residues. V trimming: 2 bases; J trimming: 2 bases; junction bases outside the gene matches: 14.

The chain uses TRBV7-3 and TRBJ2-1, with D perhaps TRBD2 (7 bases). Trimming took 2 bases from V and 9 from J, leaving 20 bases between them. There are 16 residues in the CDR3. CDR1 SGHTA and CDR2 FQGTGA come from the germline V gene. CDR3 coding DNA: TGTGCCAGCAGCTTATTGCTAGCGGCGAGCAGGGGTGAGCAGTTCTTC. It yields the protein CASSLLLAASRGEQFF. The full variable domain, in which reference TRBV7-3 and TRBJ2-1 provide the parts outside the CDR3, is GAGVSQTPSNKVTEKGKYVELRCDPISGHTALYWYRQSLGQGPEFLIYFQGTGAADDSGLPNDRFFAVRPEGSVSTLKIQRTERGDSAVYLCASSLLLAASRGEQFFGPGTRLTVL.